This section outlines one TCR beta chain sequence together with its context. Its cognate antigen has yet to be identified. No clone much larger than this one lies a single base away; base qualities are absent. TCRbeta CDR3 regions were amplified from genomic DNA by means of the immunoSEQ Assay, a bias-controlled multiplex PCR. The original pipeline was this. Nucleated cell counts per sample were estimated from amplification of reference gene primers within the assay. Sequence reads were collapsed and filtered to measure the absolute abundance of every unique TCRbeta CDR3 rearrangement. For each sample, productive Simpson clonality was calculated as the square root of Simpson's diversity index over productive rearrangements. TCRdb stores this immuneACCESS table with in-frame sequences only. Part of the clones is absent; in the studies checked, under half of the shortfall reflects unresolved V genes, and no reason is known for the rest. The V and J calls and clone size were taken over from that table, and D and trimming were inferred from the DNA. The sample data list over 85,000 clones, and about 79% of these were observed just once. Roughly 17% of the sample belongs to the ten largest clones.

Whole blood was collected in K2EDTA tubes by collaborating institutions according to the institutions' own protocols. For TCRbeta analysis, collaborators shipped samples in one of three forms: frozen whole blood, isolated PBMCs, or DNA extracted from either of those sample types. This sample was taken from a study of blood T cell repertoires in COVID-19 (dated by TCRdb to 2018 to 2021). Context from the whole study: The collaborator samples originated in the United States, Italy and Spain and spanned the acute and convalescent phases of COVID-19. The material from the prospective study consisted of cDNA or gDNA derived from T cells, B-cell-depleted T cells, or PBMCs. The samples were drawn from the first 160 participants of the ongoing ImmuneRACE study and from 1,254 subjects provided by 6 global collaborators. Deeply sampled blood TCRbeta repertoires from subjects exposed to, actively infected with, or recovered from COVID-19 were included in the dataset. HLA class I and class II types, where available, came from metadata supplied by the sample provider rather than from assay-based typing. The repertoires were released in a freely available public database intended as a resource for research on the immune response to SARS-CoV-2. Nearly every sample came with metadata listing a de-identified subject ID, COVID-19 status, age in years and sex.

Findings and caveats that apply to the study as a whole: The quantity of clinical and demographic metadata differed by source and by participant and was supplied without curation.

Trimming removed 2 bases from V and 1 base from J, leaving 9 bases between the germline ends. As encoded in the germline V gene, CDR1 is SGHRS while CDR2 is YFSETQ. The cysteine opens and the phenylalanine closes a CDR3 of 14 amino acids. CDR3 DNA only is kept here, 42 bases in frame from base 1. This clonotype was obtained from a woman over 75 with active or convalescent COVID-19. The sequencing sample was made of peripheral blood. The rearrangement joined TRBV5-1 to TRBJ2-5; no confident D gene assignment can be made. The DNA sequence follows: TGCGCCAGCAGCTTAACACACCCCCAAGAGACCCAGTACTTC. Its coded protein is CASSLTHPQETQYF.